This TCR beta chain stems from a study of somatic mutations in cytotoxic T cells in rheumatoid arthritis. Turning to the study itself: Prior to any treatment and right after diagnosis, patient blood (approximately 30 ml EDTA) was drawn.

Whole-study findings and limits: The study found that the largest CD8+ clone exceeded 20% of CD8+ cells in about an eighth of the roughly 60 patients. Healthy controls did not share the age-linked increase in CD8+ clonality seen in rheumatoid arthritis patients.

For this clone: The antigen is undetermined.

The table came from immunoSEQ multiplex PCR; TCRdb's copy has only in-frame clones and leaves some out. Among tens of thousands of clones listed, about 80% were seen once. Sequencing input: CD8+ T cells sorted from blood. The sequence came from an adult with rheumatoid arthritis.

Here the CDR3 reads CASSFWREKPNTGELFF. The CDR3 DNA sequence: TGCGCCAGCAGCTTTTGGCGGGAGAAGCCGAACACCGGGGAGCTGTTTTTT. V is TRBV5-1 and J is TRBJ2-2, with 7 positions matching TRBD2. CDR1 and CDR2 (germline): SGHRS, YFSETQ. The V segment lost 2 bases and the J segment 0 bases; nucleotides outside the gene matches: 7. The CDR3 spans 17 residues. Drawing the rest from reference TRBV5-1 and TRBJ2-2, the complete variable domain is KAGVTQTPRYLIKTRGQQVTLSCSPISGHRSVSWYQQTPGQGLQFLFEYFSETQRNKGNFPGRFSGRQFSNSRSEMNVSTLELGDSALYLCASSFWREKPNTGELFFGEGSRLTVL.